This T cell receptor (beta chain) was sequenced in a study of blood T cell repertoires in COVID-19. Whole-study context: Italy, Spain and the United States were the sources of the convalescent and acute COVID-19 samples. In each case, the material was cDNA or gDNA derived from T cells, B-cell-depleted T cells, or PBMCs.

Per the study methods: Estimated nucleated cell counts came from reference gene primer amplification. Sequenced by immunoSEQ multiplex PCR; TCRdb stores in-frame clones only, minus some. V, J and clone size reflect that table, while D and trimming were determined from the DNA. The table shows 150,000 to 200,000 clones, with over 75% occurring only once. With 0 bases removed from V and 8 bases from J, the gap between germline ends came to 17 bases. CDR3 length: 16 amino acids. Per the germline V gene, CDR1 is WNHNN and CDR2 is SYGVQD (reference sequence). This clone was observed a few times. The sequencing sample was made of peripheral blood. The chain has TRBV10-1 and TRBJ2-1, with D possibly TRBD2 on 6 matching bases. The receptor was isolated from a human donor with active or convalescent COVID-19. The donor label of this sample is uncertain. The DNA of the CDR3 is TGCGCCAGCAGTGAGTCGGGTGGCGGGATGGTGCATGAGCAGTTCTTC. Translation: CASSESGGGMVHEQFF.